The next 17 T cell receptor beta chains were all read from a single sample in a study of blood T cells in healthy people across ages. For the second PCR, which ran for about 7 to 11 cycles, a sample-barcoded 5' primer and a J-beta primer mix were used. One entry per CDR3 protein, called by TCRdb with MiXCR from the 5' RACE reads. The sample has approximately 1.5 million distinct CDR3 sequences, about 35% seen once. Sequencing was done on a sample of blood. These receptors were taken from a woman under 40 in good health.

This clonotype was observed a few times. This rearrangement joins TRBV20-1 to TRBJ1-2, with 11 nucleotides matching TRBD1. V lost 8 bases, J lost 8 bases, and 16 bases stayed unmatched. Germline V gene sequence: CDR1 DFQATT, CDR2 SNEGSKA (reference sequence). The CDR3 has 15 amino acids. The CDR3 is CSTRTGGVPPRGYTF. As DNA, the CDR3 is TGCAGTACCCGGACAGGGGGCGTTCCTCCTAGGGGCTACACCTTC.

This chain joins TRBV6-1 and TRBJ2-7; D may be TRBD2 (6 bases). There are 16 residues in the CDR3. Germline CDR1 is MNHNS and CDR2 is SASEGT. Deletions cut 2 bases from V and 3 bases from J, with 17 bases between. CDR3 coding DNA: TGTGCCAGCAGTGAAACCCCCGGGGGAGTTAACTACGAGCAGTACTTC. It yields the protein CASSETPGGVNYEQYF.

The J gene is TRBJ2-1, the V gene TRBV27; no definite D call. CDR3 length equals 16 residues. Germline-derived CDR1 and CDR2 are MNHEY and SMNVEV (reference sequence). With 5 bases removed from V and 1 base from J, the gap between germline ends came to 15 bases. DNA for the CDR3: TGTGCCAGCAGTCCAGAGGTGGGCCTATCCTACAATGAGCAGTTCTTC. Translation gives CASSPEVGLSYNEQFF.

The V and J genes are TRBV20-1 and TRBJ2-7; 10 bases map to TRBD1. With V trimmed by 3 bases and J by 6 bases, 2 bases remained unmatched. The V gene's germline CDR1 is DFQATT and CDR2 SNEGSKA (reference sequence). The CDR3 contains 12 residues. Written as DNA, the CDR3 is TGCAGTGCTAGGGGACAGGGGATCGAGCAGTACTTC. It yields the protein CSARGQGIEQYF.

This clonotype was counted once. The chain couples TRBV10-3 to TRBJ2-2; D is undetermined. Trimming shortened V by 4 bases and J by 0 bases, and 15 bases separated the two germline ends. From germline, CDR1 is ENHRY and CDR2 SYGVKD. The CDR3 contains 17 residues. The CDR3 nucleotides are TGTGCCATCAGTGCGACTGGCCAAACTACGAACACCGGGGAGCTGTTTTTT. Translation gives CAISATGQTTNTGELFF.

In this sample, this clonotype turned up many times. Here the CDR3 DNA reads TGTGCCAGCAGCTTAGCCGGGGGTGGTCAGCCCCAGCATTTT. Translated, it gives CASSLAGGGQPQHF. This sequence joins TRBV7-2 and TRBJ1-5, with D perhaps TRBD1 (5 bases). The V end was cut by 0 bases, the J end by 6 bases, with 9 bases between. The CDR3 has 14 residues. Looked up from germline, CDR1 is SGHTA and CDR2 is FQGNSA.

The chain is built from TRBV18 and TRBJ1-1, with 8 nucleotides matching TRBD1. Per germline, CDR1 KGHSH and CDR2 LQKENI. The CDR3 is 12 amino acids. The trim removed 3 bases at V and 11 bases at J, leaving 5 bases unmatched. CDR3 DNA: TGTGCCAGCTCACCCGACAGGGGATGGGCTTTCTTT. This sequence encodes CASSPDRGWAFF.

The DNA for the CDR3 is TGTGCCAGCAGCCAAGATATGGCAGTTCAAGAGACCCAGTACTTC. Translation gives CASSQDMAVQETQYF. The V gene is TRBV14, the J gene TRBJ2-5, with D unresolved. Trimming left V 0 bases short and J 2 bases short, with 10 bases between. This CDR3 spans 15 amino acids. Germline CDR1 reads SGHDN; CDR2 reads FVKESK.

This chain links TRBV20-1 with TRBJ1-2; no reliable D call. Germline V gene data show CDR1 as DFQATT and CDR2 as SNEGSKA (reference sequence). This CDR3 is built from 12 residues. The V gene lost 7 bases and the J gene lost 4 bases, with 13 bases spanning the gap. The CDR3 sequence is CSERELSYGYTF. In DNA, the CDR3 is TGCAGTGAACGGGAGCTGAGCTATGGCTACACCTTC.

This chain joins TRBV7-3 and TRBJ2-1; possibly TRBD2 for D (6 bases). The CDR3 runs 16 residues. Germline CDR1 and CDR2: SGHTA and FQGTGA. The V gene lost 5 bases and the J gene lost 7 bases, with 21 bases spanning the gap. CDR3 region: CASSPIGGRRYNEQFF. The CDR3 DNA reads TGTGCCAGCAGCCCGATCGGAGGGAGGAGGTATAATGAGCAGTTCTTC. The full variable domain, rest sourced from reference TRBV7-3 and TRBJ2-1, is GAGVSQTPSNKVTEKGKYVELRCDPISGHTALYWYRQSLGQGPEFLIYFQGTGAADDSGLPNDRFFAVRPEGSVSTLKIQRTERGDSAVYLCASSPIGGRRYNEQFFGPGTRLTVL.

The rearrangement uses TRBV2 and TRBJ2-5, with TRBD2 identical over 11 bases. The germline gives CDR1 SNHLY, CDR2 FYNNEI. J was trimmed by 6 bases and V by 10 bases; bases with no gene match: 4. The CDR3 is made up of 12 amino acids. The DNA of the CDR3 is TGTGCCACCAGACTAGCGGGGAAGACCCAGTACTTC. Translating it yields CATRLAGKTQYF.

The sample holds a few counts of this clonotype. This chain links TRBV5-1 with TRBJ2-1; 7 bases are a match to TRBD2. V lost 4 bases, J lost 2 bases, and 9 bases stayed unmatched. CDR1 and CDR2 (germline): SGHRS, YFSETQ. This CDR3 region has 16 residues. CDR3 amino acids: CASSPREDLTYNEQFF. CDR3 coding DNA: TGCGCCAGCAGCCCTCGGGAGGACCTCACCTACAATGAGCAGTTCTTC.

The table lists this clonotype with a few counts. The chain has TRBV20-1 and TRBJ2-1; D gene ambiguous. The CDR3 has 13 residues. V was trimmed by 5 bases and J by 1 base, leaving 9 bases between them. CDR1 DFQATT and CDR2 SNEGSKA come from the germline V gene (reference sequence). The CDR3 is CSARPNSYNEQFF. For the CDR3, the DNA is TGCAGTGCTCGACCTAATTCCTACAATGAGCAGTTCTTC.

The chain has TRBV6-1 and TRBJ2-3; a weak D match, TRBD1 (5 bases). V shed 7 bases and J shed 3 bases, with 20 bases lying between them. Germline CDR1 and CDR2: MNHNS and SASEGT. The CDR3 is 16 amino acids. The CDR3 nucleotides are TGTGCCAGCACCCAGAGGACCAGGGTGGGAACAGATACGCAGTATTTT. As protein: CASTQRTRVGTDTQYF.

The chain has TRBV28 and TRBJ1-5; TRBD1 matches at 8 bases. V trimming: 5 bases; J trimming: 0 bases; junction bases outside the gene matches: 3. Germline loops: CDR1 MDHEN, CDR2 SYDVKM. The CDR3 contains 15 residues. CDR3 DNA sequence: TGTGCCAGCAGTACGACAGGGGCTAGCAATCAGCCCCAGCATTTT. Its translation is CASSTTGASNQPQHF.

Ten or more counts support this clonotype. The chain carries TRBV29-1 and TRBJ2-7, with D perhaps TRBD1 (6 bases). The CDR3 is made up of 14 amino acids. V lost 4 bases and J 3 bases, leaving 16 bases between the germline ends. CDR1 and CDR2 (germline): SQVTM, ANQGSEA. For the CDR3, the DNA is TGCAGCGTTGTCCCGGGTGGGGGCTTCTACGAGCAGTACTTC. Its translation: CSVVPGGGFYEQYF.

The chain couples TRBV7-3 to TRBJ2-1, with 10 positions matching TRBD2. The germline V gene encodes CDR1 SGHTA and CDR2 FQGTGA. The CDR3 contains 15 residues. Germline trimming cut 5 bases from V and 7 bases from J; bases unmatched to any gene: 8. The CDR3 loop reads CASSLRPSGSNEQFF. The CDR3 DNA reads TGTGCCAGCAGCCTAAGGCCTAGCGGGAGTAATGAGCAGTTCTTC.